This TCR beta chain is from a study of memory CD4+ T cells and cytomegalovirus serostatus. The method was immunoSEQ multiplex PCR; TCRdb's version includes in-frame clones alone and lacks a portion of them. The table records over 40,000 clones, around 78% of them present only once. Single viable CD3+CD4+CD8-CD45RO+ cells were sorted as the memory CD4+ T cells. CMV serostatus came from serum IgG against pp150, pp28, p38, p52. This clone has only a few counts. The CDR3 contains 18 residues. Germline CDR1 SGHTA, CDR2 FQGTGA. The V segment lost 2 bases and the J segment 2 bases; nucleotides outside the gene matches: 8.

The specimen sequenced was memory CD4+ T cells from blood. The V call is TRBV7-3, the J call TRBJ2-3; TRBD2 matches at 12 bases. This sequence was found in an adult in good health and CMV-seronegative. The CDR3 protein is CASSLWLLAGGTTDTQYF. The CDR3, as DNA: TGTGCCAGCAGCTTATGGCTACTAGCGGGGGGAACCACAGATACGCAGTATTTT.